This TCR beta chain was found in a study of T-cell reconstitution after alpha-beta-depleted transplantation in children. CDR1 MDHEN and CDR2 SYDVKM come from the germline V gene. This CDR3 region has 16 residues. V lost 2 bases, J lost 3 bases, and 14 bases lay in between. Library preparation (for TCRbeta) was performed with unique molecular identifiers. A single record per CDR3 protein comes from TCRdb applying MiXCR to the PCR reads. The sample carries some 120,000 distinct CDR3 sequences, around 9.8% recorded once. Details on this clonotype: Its antigen is currently unknown.

The study, taken as a whole, reports: After transplant, at about two months, alpha-beta T cells were reportedly derived from several hundred expanded graft clones. Newly produced T cells mostly provided counts and TCRbeta diversity after one year, as hyperexpanded clones declined. The origin of high day-60 TCRbeta diversity in some patients lay in surviving recipient T cells and thymic progenitors.

V gene TRBV28 combines with J gene TRBJ2-1; possible D gene TRBD2, 6 bases. Material: PBMCs, mostly from graft donor cells, obtained 180 days after TCRalphabeta/CD19-depleted stem cell transplant. This TCR came from a girl less than two years old who had a stem cell transplant for combined immunodeficiency, so the T cells may come from the graft donor. The CDR3 sequence: CASSLPGLTIYNEQFF. For the CDR3, the DNA is TGTGCCAGCAGTTTACCAGGACTAACCATCTACAATGAGCAGTTCTTC.